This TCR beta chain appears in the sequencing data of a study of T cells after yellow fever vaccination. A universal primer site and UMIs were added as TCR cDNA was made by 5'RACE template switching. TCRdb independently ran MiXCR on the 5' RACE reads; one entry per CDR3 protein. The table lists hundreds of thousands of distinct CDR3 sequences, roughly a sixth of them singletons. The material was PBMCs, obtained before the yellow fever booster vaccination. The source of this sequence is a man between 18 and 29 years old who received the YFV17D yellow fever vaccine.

The CDR3: CASAPRLDGYNEQFF. Written as DNA, the CDR3 is TGCGCCAGCGCGCCCAGACTAGATGGCTACAATGAGCAGTTCTTC. The V gene is TRBV5-1, the J gene TRBJ2-1, with a tentative D call TRBD2 (6 bases). Germline values: CDR1 SGHRS, CDR2 YFSETQ. The V end was cut by 7 bases, the J end by 3 bases, with 17 bases between. The length of the CDR3 is 15 residues.